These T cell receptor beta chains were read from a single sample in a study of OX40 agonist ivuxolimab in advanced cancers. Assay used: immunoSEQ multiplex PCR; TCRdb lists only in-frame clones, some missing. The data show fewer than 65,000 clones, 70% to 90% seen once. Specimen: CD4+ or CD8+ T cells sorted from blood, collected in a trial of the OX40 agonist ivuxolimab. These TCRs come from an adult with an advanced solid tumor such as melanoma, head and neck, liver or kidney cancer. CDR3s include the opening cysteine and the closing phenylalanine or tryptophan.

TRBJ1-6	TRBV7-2	CASKSRTASSYNSPLHF
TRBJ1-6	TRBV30	CAWSSQVYNSPLHF
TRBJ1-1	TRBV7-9	CASSLGQGRTEAFF
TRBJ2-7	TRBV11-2	CASSLGALGARYEQYF
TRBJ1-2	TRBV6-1	CASSYRGGYTF
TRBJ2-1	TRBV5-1	CASSLVLAGSYNEQFF
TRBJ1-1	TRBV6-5	CASSGATVRTEAFF
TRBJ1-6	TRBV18	CASSLQGNSPLHF
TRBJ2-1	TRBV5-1	CASSLAAGQAWGTYNEQFF
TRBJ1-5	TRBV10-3	CAISGGREAQPQHF
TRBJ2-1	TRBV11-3	CASSPGGRRGGGEQFF
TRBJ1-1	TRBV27	CASRTTQGFYTEAFF
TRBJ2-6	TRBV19	CASSLDVGSGANVLTF
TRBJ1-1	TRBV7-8	CASSFMDRVNAEAFF
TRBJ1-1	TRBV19	CASSPRGRGKGQMNTEAFF
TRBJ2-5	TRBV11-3	CASSLAPTEKETQYF
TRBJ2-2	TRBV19	CASSMVGGPVTGELFF
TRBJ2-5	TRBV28	CASSLGGAAGETQYF
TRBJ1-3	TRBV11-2	CASRPGLVFGNTIYF
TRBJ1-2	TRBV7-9	CASSKSGAEISHGYTF
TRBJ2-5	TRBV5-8	CASSLGSQGQETQYF
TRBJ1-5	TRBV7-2	CASSLVWAINQPQHF
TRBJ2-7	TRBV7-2	CASSLRGGLNEQYF
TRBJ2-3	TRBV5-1	CASSRTSGGQIDTQYF
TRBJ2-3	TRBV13	CASSLRSQVSTDTQYF
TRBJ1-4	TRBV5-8	CASSLEWGTLSNEKLFF
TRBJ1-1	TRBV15	CATSREAGLTEAFF
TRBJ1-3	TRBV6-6	CASSYLERQGRNTIYF
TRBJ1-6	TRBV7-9	CASSLEVSPLHF
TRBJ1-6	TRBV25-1	CASSGPGQYSPLHF
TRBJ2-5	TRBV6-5	CASSPDPGRGETQYF
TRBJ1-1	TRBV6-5	CASSYPNSRTEAFF
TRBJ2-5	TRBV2	CASSEGTHQETQYF
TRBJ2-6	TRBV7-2	CASRQTGGSGANVLTF
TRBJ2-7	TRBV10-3	CAISSAVGAYEQYF
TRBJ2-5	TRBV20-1	CSAMVAETQYF
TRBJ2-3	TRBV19	CASSSLAGREGTDTQYF
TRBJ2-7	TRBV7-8	CASSLGLEAYEQYF
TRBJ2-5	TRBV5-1	CASSFLSSGGQTQYF
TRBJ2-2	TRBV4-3	CASSQAKGQGNTGELFF
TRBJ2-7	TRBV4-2	CASSHPPSYEQYF
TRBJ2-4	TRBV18	CASSPRGTGMDLAKNIQYF
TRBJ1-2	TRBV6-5	CASSYSGGNYGYTF
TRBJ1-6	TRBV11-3	CASSLGQNSPLHF
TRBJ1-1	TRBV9	CASSVVSADTEAFF
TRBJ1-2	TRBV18	CASSPQDRVGYTF
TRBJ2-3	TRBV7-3	CASSKGTGDTDTQYF
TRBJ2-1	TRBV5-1	CASSKEPGLADYNEQFF
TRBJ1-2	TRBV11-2	CASSLGAGGGYGYTF
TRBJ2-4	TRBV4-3	CASSQDGGGVNLAKNIQYF
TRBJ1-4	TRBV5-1	CASRNTGGLGEKLFF
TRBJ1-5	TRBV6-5	CASSSDRFRQPQHF
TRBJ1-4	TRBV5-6	CASRPGAGGAINEKLFF
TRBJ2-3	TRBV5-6	CASSLDGDTQYF
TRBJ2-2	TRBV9	CASSAGIRELFF
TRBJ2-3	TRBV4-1	CASSQVGTGSTDTQYF
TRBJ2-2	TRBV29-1	CSVGTGMNTGELFF
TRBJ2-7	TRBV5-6	CASSDSGGAYEQYF
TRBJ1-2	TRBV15	CATSRGDFQGYTF